A single sample gave rise to the 9 T cell receptor beta chains below, sequenced in a study of T cell clonality in common variable immunodeficiency. TCRdb's copy holds only in-frame clones and misses some; the assay was immunoSEQ multiplex PCR. The sample shows roughly 52,000 clones, none of them appearing just once. What was sequenced was peripheral blood mononuclear cells. These receptor sequences come from a person between 18 and 75 years old in good health.

This clone was counted at least ten times. The CDR3 end lies 3 residues beyond the end of the read and is filled in from the germline J gene. The chain carries TRBV7-2 and TRBJ1-5; D is perhaps TRBD1 (6 bases). This CDR3 comprises 15 residues. Between the trimmed V and J ends, which lost 5 bases and 2 bases, there was a span of 13 bases. Germline values: CDR1 SGHTA, CDR2 FQGNSA. The sequenced part of the CDR3 DNA is TGTGCCAGCAGCGAGGGACCAGGGGGCAATCAGCCC. Its protein is CASSEGPGGNQP. The whole CDR3 is CASSEGPGGNQPQHF.

The sample holds many counts of this clone. Read coverage stops 3 residues before the CDR3 terminus; the germline J gene supplies the remainder. The chain uses TRBV30 and TRBJ2-3; a possible D gene is TRBD1 (6 bases). V lost 3 bases and J 7 bases, leaving 8 bases between the germline ends. Germline CDR1 and CDR2: GTSNPN and SVGIG (reference sequence). This CDR3 is 11 amino acids long. The covered CDR3 bases are TGTGCCTGGAGACAGGGATATACG. Its protein is CAWRQGYT. The whole CDR3 sequence is CAWRQGYTQYF.

On this clone itself: Read coverage stops 3 residues before the CDR3 terminus; the germline J gene supplies the remainder. The chain joins TRBV30 to TRBJ1-2; D uncertain. Germline V lookup: CDR1 GTSNPN, CDR2 SVGIG (reference sequence). CDR3 length equals 13 residues. The CDR3 sequence: CAWNRGSTDTYTF. CDR3 DNA (partial): TGTGCCTGGAATCGCGGGAGCACAGATACC.

The table lists this clone with a few counts. The read finishes 3 residues shy of the CDR3 end, and the germline J gene is used to complete it. The J gene is TRBJ1-2, the V gene TRBV7-9; no definite D call. The germline gives CDR1 SEHNR, CDR2 FQNEAQ (reference sequence). This CDR3 spans 14 amino acids. The V end was cut by 5 bases, the J end by 0 bases, with 10 bases between. The CDR3 DNA, read in part, is TGTGCCAGCAGCCCTTCCCCAGCTAACTATGGC. Translating gives CASSPSPANYG. The entire CDR3 reads CASSPSPANYGYTF.

This clone was seen ten or more times. This chain's CDR3 is CASSLNRYSGNTDTQYF. The DNA read from the CDR3 is TGTGCCAGCTCACTTAATAGATATAGCGGGAACACAGATACG. The chain employs TRBV18 and TRBJ2-3, with 8 bases aligning to TRBD2. The CDR3 extends 3 residues past the end of the read, so its final part is completed from the germline J gene. Unmatched junction bases numbered 11, after V lost 4 bases and J lost 2 bases. The length of the CDR3 is 17 residues. Per the germline V gene, CDR1 is KGHSH and CDR2 is LQKENI.

This clone was observed at least ten times. The DNA ends 3 residues before the CDR3 does, and the rest of the CDR3 is filled in from the germline J gene. The chain has TRBV7-6 and TRBJ2-2; D is ambiguous. Between the trimmed V and J ends, which lost 5 bases and 2 bases, there was a span of 9 bases. Germline CDR1 SGHVS, CDR2 FNYEAQ. This CDR3 has 14 residues. The CDR3 loop reads CASSELENTGELFF. The covered CDR3 bases are TGTGCCAGCAGCGAACTCGAAAACACCGGGGAG.

This clone was seen at least ten times. The DNA ends 3 residues before the CDR3 does, and the rest of the CDR3 is filled in from the germline J gene. The chain links TRBV20-1 to TRBJ2-1; 8 nucleotides line up with TRBD2. This CDR3 spans 15 amino acids. Germline CDR1 DFQATT, CDR2 SNEGSKA (reference sequence). The V segment lost 5 bases and the J segment 7 bases; nucleotides outside the gene matches: 13. CDR3 protein: CSAGTGTREENEQFF. CDR3 DNA, as far as it was read: TGCAGTGCTGGCACCGGGACTAGAGAAGAGAATGAG.

Points on this clone: The CDR3 end is not reached by the read, which stops 3 residues before it; the germline J gene fills it in. The chain is built from TRBV2 and TRBJ2-2; 11 bases line up with TRBD2. The V gene's germline CDR1 is SNHLY and CDR2 FYNNEI. J lost 2 bases, V lost 8 bases, and 4 bases had no gene match. This CDR3 contains 15 residues. The part of the CDR3 DNA that was read is TGTGCCAGCCAAGGGACTAGCGGAAACACCGGGGAG. Translated, it gives CASQGTSGNTGE. The complete CDR3 reads CASQGTSGNTGELFF. Using reference TRBV2 and TRBJ2-2 for the parts outside the CDR3, the full variable domain is EPEVTQTPSHQVTQMGQEVILRCVPISNHLYFYWYRQILGQKVEFLVSFYNNEISEKSEIFDDQFSVERPDGSNFTLKIRSTKLEDSAMYFCASQGTSGNTGELFFGEGSRLTVL.

This clone showed up many times. Read sequence stops 3 residues before the CDR3 end, and the germline J gene provides the missing end. J is TRBJ1-1 and V is TRBV20-1; TRBD1 agrees at 10 bases. This CDR3 spans 13 amino acids. The V and J ends lost 6 bases and 3 bases, in that order; junction bases with no gene match: 4. CDR1 DFQATT and CDR2 SNEGSKA come from the germline V gene (reference sequence). The sequenced CDR3 bases are TGCAGTGCCGGAGGACAGGGGGACACTGAA. Its protein is CSAGGQGDTE. The full-length CDR3 reads as CSAGGQGDTEAFF.